This is a list of T cell receptor beta chains from one sample in a study of Tregs in tolerant kidney transplant recipients. Assay used: immunoSEQ multiplex PCR; TCRdb lists only in-frame clones, some missing. The sample shows 50,000 to 65,000 clones, about 90% of them seen only once. Sequenced here: CD4+ T cells from blood (PBMCs), sampled 6 months after the transplant. These receptors came from a human patient who received a combined kidney and bone marrow transplant. These T cells may partly come from the graft donor. Each CDR3 is given with its conserved first and last residue. Each record gives: V gene, J gene, D gene, clone size, CDR3 DNA, CDR3 protein. The D gene is left open where the match is weak. Some rows have no size entry. The others give once, few or many, or a class for an expanded clone.

V: TRBV19; J: TRBJ1-1; D: NA; size: NA; DNA: TGTGCCAGTAGCAGGTTGCTGAACACTGAAGCTTTCTTT; CDR3: CASSRLLNTEAFF
V: TRBV4-3; J: TRBJ2-3; D: TRBD2; size: few; DNA: TGCGCCAGCAGCCAAGATTGGCTAGCGGGCATGAAGCAGTATTTT; CDR3: CASSQDWLAGMKQYF
V: TRBV6-6; J: TRBJ1-3; D: NA; size: few; DNA: TGTGCCAGCAGTTATGGGGGCTACTCTGGAAACACCATATATTTT; CDR3: CASSYGGYSGNTIYF
V: TRBV9; J: TRBJ2-2; D: TRBD2; size: NA; DNA: TGTGCCAGCAGCGAGGGGTTGGGGGGGACGAACACCGGGGAGCTGTTTTTT; CDR3: CASSEGLGGTNTGELFF
V: TRBV7-3; J: TRBJ2-2; D: TRBD1; size: NA; DNA: TGTGCCAGCAGCTTAATGGGGACAGGGTACACCGGGGAGCTGTTTTTT; CDR3: CASSLMGTGYTGELFF
V: TRBV30; J: TRBJ1-3; D: TRBD1; size: NA; DNA: TGTGCCTGGAGTGCAGCCCTCACAGGGGCCGGAAACACCATATATTTT; CDR3: CAWSAALTGAGNTIYF
V: TRBV18; J: TRBJ1-1; D: NA; size: NA; DNA: TGTGCCAGCTCATCTTCGGGGGTGAGGAGCACTGAAGCTTTCTTT; CDR3: CASSSSGVRSTEAFF
V: TRBV7-6; J: TRBJ2-3; D: TRBD2; size: NA; DNA: TGTGCCAGCAGCTTATATCTAGCGGGAGCAGATACGCAGTATTTT; CDR3: CASSLYLAGADTQYF
V: TRBV7-6; J: TRBJ2-5; D: NA; size: NA; DNA: TGTGCCAGCAGCGCGGGGGAGACCCAGTACTTC; CDR3: CASSAGETQYF
V: TRBV11-3; J: TRBJ2-5; D: TRBD2; size: NA; DNA: TGTGCCAGCAGCCCCCTCCGGGGGAGCGGGATGGGACTCCCTTTGGGGGAGCAGTACTTC; CDR3: CASSPLRGSGMGLPLGEQYF
V: TRBV28; J: TRBJ2-4; D: NA; size: NA; DNA: TGTGCCAGCAGTCCGCCTACCGGGAATCTAGCCAAAAACATTCAGTACTTC; CDR3: CASSPPTGNLAKNIQYF
V: TRBV28; J: TRBJ2-2; D: NA; size: NA; DNA: TGTGCCAGCAGAACCAGGGGGGAGCTGTTTTTT; CDR3: CASRTRGELFF
V: TRBV11-3; J: TRBJ2-7; D: TRBD2; size: NA; DNA: TGTGCCAGCAACAACATGGCGGGGGGCCCCTACGAGCAGTACTTC; CDR3: CASNNMAGGPYEQYF
V: TRBV5-1; J: TRBJ2-2; D: TRBD1; size: NA; DNA: TGCGCCAGCAGACCCGGGACAGGAAACGGGGAGCTGTTTTTT; CDR3: CASRPGTGNGELFF
V: TRBV27; J: TRBJ2-7; D: NA; size: NA; DNA: TGTGCCAGCAGTTTAGGGGCCTCCTACGAGCAGTACTTC; CDR3: CASSLGASYEQYF
V: TRBV19; J: TRBJ1-1; D: TRBD1; size: NA; DNA: TGTGCCAGTAGTATGGCTAGGTCAGGGGGGAACACTGAAGCTTTCTTT; CDR3: CASSMARSGGNTEAFF
V: TRBV6-5; J: TRBJ2-7; D: NA; size: NA; DNA: TGTGCCAGCAGTTACTCGAAGCAGGGTGCCTACGAGCAGTACTTC; CDR3: CASSYSKQGAYEQYF
V: TRBV7-2; J: TRBJ1-2; D: NA; size: NA; DNA: TGTGCCAGCAGCCCGCCTCGGGTAGTGGACAGAGCTAACTATGGCTACACCTTC; CDR3: CASSPPRVVDRANYGYTF
V: TRBV6-1; J: TRBJ1-2; D: TRBD1; size: NA; DNA: TGTGCCAGCAGTGTTCTCAGGGGGGCAGGTACAGGCTACACCTTC; CDR3: CASSVLRGAGTGYTF
V: TRBV5-6; J: TRBJ2-2; D: TRBD1; size: NA; DNA: TGTGCCAGCAGCCTAGACAGGGGGGCCGGGGAGCTGTTTTTT; CDR3: CASSLDRGAGELFF
V: TRBV7-7; J: TRBJ2-5; D: NA; size: NA; DNA: TGTGCCAGCAGCTTAGACGGAGGGCGGGACCAGTACTTC; CDR3: CASSLDGGRDQYF
V: TRBV11-2; J: TRBJ2-2; D: NA; size: NA; DNA: TGTGCCAGCAGCTTAGTAAGGGGTGCCGGGGAGCTGTTTTTT; CDR3: CASSLVRGAGELFF
V: TRBV18; J: TRBJ1-3; D: TRBD1; size: few; DNA: TGTGCCAGCTCCCAAGGACAGGGAAAGAGCTCTGGAAACACCATATATTTT; CDR3: CASSQGQGKSSGNTIYF
V: TRBV5-1; J: TRBJ2-5; D: TRBD1; size: NA; DNA: TGCGCCAGCAAAGGACAGGGAAGAGAGACCCAGTACTTC; CDR3: CASKGQGRETQYF
V: TRBV19; J: TRBJ2-7; D: NA; size: NA; DNA: TGTGCCAGTAGCTCCGGACAGTACGAGCAGTACTTC; CDR3: CASSSGQYEQYF
V: TRBV20-1; J: TRBJ1-4; D: TRBD1; size: NA; DNA: TGCAGTGTTGACAGGGGAGAAAAACTGTTTTTT; CDR3: CSVDRGEKLFF
V: TRBV5-1; J: TRBJ2-1; D: TRBD1; size: NA; DNA: TGCGCCAGCGGCCGACAGGGTTCGAGCAATGAGCAGTTCTTC; CDR3: CASGRQGSSNEQFF
V: TRBV6-5; J: TRBJ1-2; D: NA; size: few; DNA: TGTGCCAGCACGCCTAACTTCAACTATGGCTACACCTTC; CDR3: CASTPNFNYGYTF
V: TRBV6-1; J: TRBJ2-3; D: NA; size: once; DNA: TGTGCCAGCAGTGAAGTAGGCGGAGGATACACAGATACGCAGTATTTT; CDR3: CASSEVGGGYTDTQYF
V: TRBV7-3; J: TRBJ1-2; D: NA; size: NA; DNA: TGTGCCAGCAGCTTAGCAACGGGGGTTGACTATGGCTACACCTTC; CDR3: CASSLATGVDYGYTF
V: TRBV4-3; J: TRBJ2-7; D: NA; size: NA; DNA: TGCGCCAGCAGCCTAGGAGGGCTGCATGACGAGCAGTACTTC; CDR3: CASSLGGLHDEQYF
V: TRBV12-5; J: TRBJ2-1; D: TRBD2; size: NA; DNA: TGTGCTAGTGGTTTGGTACTAGGCGGGGGATATGAGCAGTTCTTC; CDR3: CASGLVLGGGYEQFF
V: TRBV7-2; J: TRBJ2-3; D: TRBD1; size: NA; DNA: TGTGCCAGCAGCCGGGACAGGGGTTTCAGTACAGATACGCAGTATTTT; CDR3: CASSRDRGFSTDTQYF
V: TRBV19; J: TRBJ2-2; D: NA; size: once; DNA: TGTGCCAGTAGTACGACCGGGGAGCTGGTTTTT; CDR3: CASSTTGELVF
V: TRBV4-2; J: TRBJ1-5; D: NA; size: NA; DNA: TGTGCCAGCAGCCAAGAAAGTGGGCGGGGAGGACAGCCCCAGCATTTT; CDR3: CASSQESGRGGQPQHF
V: TRBV10-3; J: TRBJ2-1; D: NA; size: NA; DNA: TGTGCCATCAGTGAGAGGGGGTGGTACAATGAGCAGTTCTTC; CDR3: CAISERGWYNEQFF
V: TRBV6-1; J: TRBJ2-7; D: NA; size: few; DNA: TGTGCCAGCAAGAGACAGTACGAGCAGTACTTC; CDR3: CASKRQYEQYF
V: TRBV5-6; J: TRBJ2-3; D: NA; size: few; DNA: TGTGCCAGCAGCCCCACTCTTCCCACAGATACGCAGTATTTT; CDR3: CASSPTLPTDTQYF
V: TRBV7-9; J: TRBJ2-1; D: NA; size: NA; DNA: TGTGCCAGCAGCTTAGGTCTTCTTGGACAGTCTTTGACCTACAATGAGCAGTTCTTC; CDR3: CASSLGLLGQSLTYNEQFF
V: TRBV29-1; J: TRBJ1-1; D: TRBD1; size: NA; DNA: TGCAGCGTGAGGGGACAGAAGAACACTGAAGCTTTCTTT; CDR3: CSVRGQKNTEAFF
V: TRBV6-1; J: TRBJ2-3; D: NA; size: NA; DNA: TGTGCCAGCAGTGAAGCGACTTTCAACCCCACAGATACGCAGTATTTT; CDR3: CASSEATFNPTDTQYF
V: TRBV6-6; J: TRBJ1-5; D: TRBD1; size: NA; DNA: TGTGCCAGCACCCCGACGAGACAGGGTAAACAGCCCCAGCATTTT; CDR3: CASTPTRQGKQPQHF
V: TRBV7-8; J: TRBJ2-3; D: NA; size: NA; DNA: TGTGCCAGCAGCCCAGGGAGCGGGTGGGGCCCAGATACGCAGTATTTT; CDR3: CASSPGSGWGPDTQYF
V: TRBV4-3; J: TRBJ1-1; D: NA; size: NA; DNA: TGCGCCAGCAGCCAATCCTGGTCGTTCAGATCGATGAACACTGAAGCTTTCTTT; CDR3: CASSQSWSFRSMNTEAFF
V: TRBV4-2; J: TRBJ2-3; D: TRBD2; size: NA; DNA: TGTGCCAGCAGCCTACTAGCGGGGGGTTCAGATACGCAGTATTTT; CDR3: CASSLLAGGSDTQYF
V: TRBV5-1; J: TRBJ2-3; D: NA; size: few; DNA: TGCGCCAGCAGCTTGGCCCCTAGCGTGAGCACAGATACGCAGTATTTT; CDR3: CASSLAPSVSTDTQYF
V: TRBV5-1; J: TRBJ2-7; D: TRBD1; size: once; DNA: TGCGCCAGCAGCTACCAGGGGGCCGGGGCTAGCGAGCAGTACTTC; CDR3: CASSYQGAGASEQYF
V: TRBV5-4; J: TRBJ2-6; D: NA; size: few; DNA: TGTGCCAGCAGCTTGGGAATTCCTACTGCCAACGTCCTGACTTTC; CDR3: CASSLGIPTANVLTF